The 6 T cell receptor beta chains given below trace back to one sample, sequenced in a study of persistence of HIV-infected CD4 T cells. This nonspecific control used anti-CD3/anti-CD28 bead stimulation of CD4+ T cells. Responding CD4+ T cells were sorted by upregulation of both CD40 ligand and CD69. This was the immunoSEQ version 4 assay in survey mode. Profiled with immunoSEQ multiplex PCR; TCRdb holds only in-frame clones, not every one. The sample records 40,000 to 45,000 clones, more than 85% being singletons. The antigens of these receptors remain unknown. This specimen was CD4+ T cells sorted from PBMCs after approximately 19-hour stimulation, taken from a patient who received antiretroviral therapy. The receptors come from an adult man with HIV who was CMV-seropositive.

The chain is built from TRBV29-1 and TRBJ2-1; no reliable D call. This CDR3 comprises 12 residues. Trimming pared 7 bases from V and 0 bases from J, leaving 7 bases between. In germline, CDR1 is SQVTM, CDR2 ANQGSEA. The CDR3 DNA reads TGCAGCGCAAGCGACTCCTACAATGAGCAGTTCTTC. Translated, it gives CSASDSYNEQFF.

The genes are TRBV5-1 and TRBJ1-2, with D uncertain. Trimming pared 4 bases from V and 3 bases from J, leaving 7 bases between. Germline CDR1 and CDR2: SGHRS and YFSETQ. The CDR3 runs to 12 residues. The CDR3 is CASSVLDYGYTF. CDR3 DNA sequence: TGCGCCAGCAGCGTACTTGACTATGGCTACACCTTC.

The chain employs TRBV5-1 and TRBJ1-1, with D perhaps TRBD1 (5 bases). CDR1 and CDR2 from the germline V gene are SGHRS and YFSETQ. Deletions cut 5 bases from V and 5 bases from J, with 16 bases between. The CDR3 is 14 amino acids. The CDR3 here is CASSHGGLGTEAFF. CDR3 in DNA: TGCGCCAGCAGTCACGGGGGACTTGGGACTGAAGCTTTCTTT.

The genes are TRBV12-3 or TRBV12-4 and TRBJ1-1; D gene unclear. V was trimmed by 1 base and J by 2 bases, leaving 5 bases between them. CDR3 length: 13 amino acids. CDR3 nucleotide sequence: TGTGCCAGCAGTTTAGACGGTAACACTGAAGCTTTCTTT. Its translation: CASSLDGNTEAFF.

CDR3 sequence reads: CASTTGQFEQYF. CDR3 in DNA: TGTGCCAGCACCACTGGACAGTTCGAGCAGTACTTC. The chain couples TRBV28 to TRBJ2-7, with D maybe TRBD1 (6 bases). The germline gives CDR1 MDHEN, CDR2 SYDVKM. Trimming shortened V by 7 bases and J by 6 bases, and 13 bases separated the two germline ends. This CDR3 spans 12 amino acids. The full variable domain, rest sourced from reference TRBV28 and TRBJ2-7, is DVKVTQSSRYLVKRTGEKVFLECVQDMDHENMFWYRQDPGLGLRLIYFSYDVKMKEKGDIPEGYSVSREKKERFSLILESASTNQTSMYLCASTTGQFEQYFGPGTRLTVT.

The CDR3 DNA reads as TGCGCCAGCAGCCAGGGGGTGGGAATCGGGTCACCCCTCCACTTT. It codes for CASSQGVGIGSPLHF. The chain employs TRBV4-1 and TRBJ1-6; a weak D match, TRBD1 (5 bases). There are 15 residues in the CDR3. Germline V CDR1 and CDR2: MGHRA, YSYEKL. The V end lost 3 bases, the J end lost 10 bases, and 16 bases lay between the germline ends.